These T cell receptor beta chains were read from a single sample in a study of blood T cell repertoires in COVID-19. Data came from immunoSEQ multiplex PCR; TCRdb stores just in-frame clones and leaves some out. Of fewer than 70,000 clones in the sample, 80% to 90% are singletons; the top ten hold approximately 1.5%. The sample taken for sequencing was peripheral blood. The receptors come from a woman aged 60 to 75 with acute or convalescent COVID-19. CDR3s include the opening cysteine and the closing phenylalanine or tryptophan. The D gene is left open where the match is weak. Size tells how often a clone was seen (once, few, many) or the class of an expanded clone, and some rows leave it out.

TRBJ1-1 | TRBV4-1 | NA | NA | TGCGCCAGCAGCCAAGCCGCAGGGAGGTCGCACGTTGAAGCTTTCTTT | CASSQAAGRSHVEAFF
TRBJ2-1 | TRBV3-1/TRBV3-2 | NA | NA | TGTGCCAGCAGCCAAGTTAGGAGCAATGAGCAGTTCTTC | CASSQVRSNEQFF
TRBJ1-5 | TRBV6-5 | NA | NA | TGTGCCGGCTCCGGGGGCAATCAGCCCCAGCATTTT | CAGSGGNQPQHF
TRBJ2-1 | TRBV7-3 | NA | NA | TGTGCCAGCAGCGATCACCCCCCCCCGGGAGAGCAGTTCTTC | CASSDHPPPGEQFF
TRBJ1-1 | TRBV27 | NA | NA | TGTGCCAGCAGTTCAGGGTATCGAAACACTGAAGCTTTCTTT | CASSSGYRNTEAFF
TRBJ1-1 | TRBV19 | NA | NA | TGTGCCAGTAGTATCAAGGCGGGGGGCGCGAACACTGAAGCTTTCTTT | CASSIKAGGANTEAFF
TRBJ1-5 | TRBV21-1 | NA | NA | TGTGCCAGCAGCACAGGGATATATAGCAATCAGCCCCAGCATTTT | CASSTGIYSNQPQHF
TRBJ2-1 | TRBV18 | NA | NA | TGTGCCAGCTCACTTGGCTCCTCGTCTGAGCAGTTCTTC | CASSLGSSSEQFF
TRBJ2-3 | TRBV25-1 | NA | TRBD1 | TGTGCCAGCGCTGGACAGGGCTCAGATACGCAGTATTTT | CASAGQGSDTQYF
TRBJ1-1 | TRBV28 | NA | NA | TGTGCCAGCAGACCCATGGGGACACCCAACATGAACACTGAAGCTTTCTTT | CASRPMGTPNMNTEAFF
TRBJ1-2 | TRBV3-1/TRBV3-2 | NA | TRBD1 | TGTGCCAGCAGCCGAGGACAGGGGGAGGGCTACACCTTC | CASSRGQGEGYTF
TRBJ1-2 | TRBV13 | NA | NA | TGTGCCAGCAGCTTAAGGGGCCGTAACTATGGCTACACCTTC | CASSLRGRNYGYTF
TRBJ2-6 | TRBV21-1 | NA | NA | TGTGCCAGCAGCAACAGGGCACAGGGGGCGTTAAGGGCCAACGTCCTGACTTTC | CASSNRAQGALRANVLTF
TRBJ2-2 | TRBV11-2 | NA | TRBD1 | TGTGCCAGCAGAGGGGGCGGGACAGGGTCGTTAGGGGAGCTGTTTTTT | CASRGGGTGSLGELFF
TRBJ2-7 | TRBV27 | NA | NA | TGTGCCAGCAGCCGAGACAGGATAACGGGATATGACAGTCGGGTCGAGCAGTACTTC | CASSRDRITGYDSRVEQYF
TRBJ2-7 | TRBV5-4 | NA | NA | TGTGCCAGCAGCTTTGGAGCTAGCGAGCAGTACTTC | CASSFGASEQYF
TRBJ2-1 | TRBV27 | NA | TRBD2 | TGTGCCAGCAGTTCCACTGGGAGGGCCCCCTACAATGAGCAGTTCTTC | CASSSTGRAPYNEQFF
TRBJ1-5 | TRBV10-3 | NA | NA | TGTGCCATCGTAAATCAGCCCCAGCATTTT | CAIVNQPQHF
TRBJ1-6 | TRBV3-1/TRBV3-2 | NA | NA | TGTGCCAGCAGCCAAGGGCAGGGCTATAATTCACCCCTCCACTTT | CASSQGQGYNSPLHF
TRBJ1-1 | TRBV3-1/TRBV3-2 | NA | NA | TGTGCCAGCAGCCGGTCCTCTGGTACGCTACCTGGTGAAGCTTTCTTT | CASSRSSGTLPGEAFF
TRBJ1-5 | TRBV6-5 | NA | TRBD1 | TGTGCCAGCCTAAACTCAGGGGGCGCGAGGCAGCCCCAGCATTTT | CASLNSGGARQPQHF
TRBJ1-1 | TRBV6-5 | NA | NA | TGTGCCAGCAGTTACACGACAGGGAACACTGAAGCTTTCTTT | CASSYTTGNTEAFF
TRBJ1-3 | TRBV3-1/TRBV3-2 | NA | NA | TGTGCCAGCAGCCAAAGCGCAGGAAACACCATATATTTT | CASSQSAGNTIYF
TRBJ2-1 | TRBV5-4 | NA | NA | TGTGCCAGCAGCACTGATCCGGGGTATGAGCAGTTCTTC | CASSTDPGYEQFF
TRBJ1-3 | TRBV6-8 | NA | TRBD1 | TGTGCCAGCAGTCAAGCAAAGACAGGGCGACGGGGTGGAAACACCATATATTTT | CASSQAKTGRRGGNTIYF
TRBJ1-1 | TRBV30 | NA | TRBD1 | TGTGCCTGGGCGAGTCCGGACAGGGTTACAGCCACTGAAGCTTTCTTT | CAWASPDRVTATEAFF
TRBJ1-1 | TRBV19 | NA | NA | TGTGCCAGTCGCGGGGTGGGTGCTTTCTTT | CASRGVGAFF
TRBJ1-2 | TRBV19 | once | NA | TGTGCCAGTAGTAACTACGGACAGCGGAGCTATGGCTACACCTTC | CASSNYGQRSYGYTF
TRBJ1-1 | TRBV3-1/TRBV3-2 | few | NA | TGTGCCAGCAGCCAGGGGGCAGTGGGAGTCTTCTTT | CASSQGAVGVFF
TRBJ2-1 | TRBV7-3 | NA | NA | TGTGCCAGCAGCTCCGGACTCCACAATGAGCAGTTCTTC | CASSSGLHNEQFF
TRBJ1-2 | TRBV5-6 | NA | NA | TGTGCCAGCAGCTTAATTACAGGGAAGCTGTCTCTTGGCTACACCTTC | CASSLITGKLSLGYTF
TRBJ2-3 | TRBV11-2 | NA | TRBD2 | TGTGCCAGCAGCTCCCGTGGTAGCGGGACCACAGATACGCAGTATTTT | CASSSRGSGTTDTQYF
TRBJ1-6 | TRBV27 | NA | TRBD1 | TGTGCCAGCAGCCCTAGACAGGGTAATTCACCCCTCCACTTT | CASSPRQGNSPLHF
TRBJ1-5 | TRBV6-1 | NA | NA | TGTGCCAGCAGTGAGAGGGCTCAGCCCCAGCATTTT | CASSERAQPQHF
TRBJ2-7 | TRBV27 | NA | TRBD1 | TGTGCCAGCTCCCAGGGGACAGGGGGATACGAGCAGTACTTC | CASSQGTGGYEQYF
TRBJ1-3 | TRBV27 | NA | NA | TGTGCCAGCAGCCGCTTGGGGGGGCAAGGAAACACCATATATTTT | CASSRLGGQGNTIYF
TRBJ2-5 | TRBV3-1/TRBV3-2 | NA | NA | TGTGCCAGCAGCCAAGGTCGGCAAGAGACCCAGTACTTC | CASSQGRQETQYF
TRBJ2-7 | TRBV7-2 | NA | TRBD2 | TGTGCCAGCAGCTTAGTTAATAGCGGGGGGGCCGAGCAGTACTTC | CASSLVNSGGAEQYF
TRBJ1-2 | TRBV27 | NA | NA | TGTGCCAGCAGTCGGGGGGTGAATTTCGGCTACACCTTC | CASSRGVNFGYTF
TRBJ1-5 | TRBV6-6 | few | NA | TGTGCCAGCAGTTATGAGGGATTGGGTCAGCCCCAGCATTTT | CASSYEGLGQPQHF
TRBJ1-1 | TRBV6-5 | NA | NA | TGTGCCAGCAGTCCCCGGTTCGGGACAGAAGCTTTCTTT | CASSPRFGTEAFF
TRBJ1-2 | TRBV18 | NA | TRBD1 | TGTGCCAGCTCACTCGACAGGGTCTATGGCTACACCTTC | CASSLDRVYGYTF
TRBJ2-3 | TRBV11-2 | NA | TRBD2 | TGTGCCAGCAGCAGCGGGGGGGGACCAGATACGCAGTATTTT | CASSSGGGPDTQYF
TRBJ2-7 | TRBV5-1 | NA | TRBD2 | TGCGCCAGCAGCTTGGAGCGGGGTTCCCCCATGGAGCAGTACTTC | CASSLERGSPMEQYF
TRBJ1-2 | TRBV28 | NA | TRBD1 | TGTGCCAGCGCGACGCACAGGGGTAACTATGGCTACACCTTC | CASATHRGNYGYTF
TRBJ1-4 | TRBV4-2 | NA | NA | TGTGCCAGCAGCCAAGAAGGTAGAGGTGAAAAACTGTTTTTT | CASSQEGRGEKLFF